This T cell receptor (beta chain) was retrieved from a study of OX40 agonist ivuxolimab in advanced cancers. Assay used: immunoSEQ multiplex PCR; TCRdb lists only in-frame clones, some missing. The sample consists of 77,000 or so clones, about 89% of them appearing once. Baseline, cycle 4 day 1, and cycle 7 day 1 were the blood sampling points. The V segment lost 4 bases and the J segment 2 bases; nucleotides outside the gene matches: 10. The CDR3 is 16 residues long. CDR1 MGHRA and CDR2 YSYEKL come from the germline V gene. Points from the study as a whole: In CD8+ T cells, expanded clones were on average more numerous than in CD4+.

Remarks on this clone: Its specificity is unknown.

The rearrangement uses TRBV4-1 and TRBJ2-5, with 7 bases lining up with TRBD2. The receptor comes from an adult with an advanced solid tumor such as melanoma, head and neck, liver or kidney cancer. Sample: CD4+ or CD8+ T cells sorted from blood, taken in a trial of the OX40 agonist ivuxolimab. The CDR3 is CASSRAAGDLQETQYF. The CDR3 bases are TGCGCCAGCAGCCGCGCGGCGGGGGACTTACAAGAGACCCAGTACTTC.